This TCR beta chain was recorded in a study of blood T cell repertoires in COVID-19. CDR1 is SEHNR, CDR2 FQNEAQ, per germline (reference sequence). The length of the CDR3 is 14 residues. Between the trimmed V and J ends, which lost 1 base and 0 bases, there was a span of 3 bases. The authors' processing: Counts of nucleated cells, estimated from reference gene primer amplification, were obtained. Clones were sequenced by immunoSEQ multiplex PCR, and TCRdb holds only the in-frame ones, with some missing. From that table come the V and J calls and clone size; the DNA was used to work out D and trimming. The table has under 75,000 clones, 75% to 85% seen once.

This receptor was identified in a man in his sixties or seventies who had recovered from COVID-19. Sequencing was done on a sample of peripheral blood. V usage is TRBV7-9 and J usage is TRBJ2-2; D is ambiguous. CDR3 DNA: TGTGCCAGCAGCTTAGACTCGAACACCGGGGAGCTGTTTTTT. Translation gives CASSLDSNTGELFF.